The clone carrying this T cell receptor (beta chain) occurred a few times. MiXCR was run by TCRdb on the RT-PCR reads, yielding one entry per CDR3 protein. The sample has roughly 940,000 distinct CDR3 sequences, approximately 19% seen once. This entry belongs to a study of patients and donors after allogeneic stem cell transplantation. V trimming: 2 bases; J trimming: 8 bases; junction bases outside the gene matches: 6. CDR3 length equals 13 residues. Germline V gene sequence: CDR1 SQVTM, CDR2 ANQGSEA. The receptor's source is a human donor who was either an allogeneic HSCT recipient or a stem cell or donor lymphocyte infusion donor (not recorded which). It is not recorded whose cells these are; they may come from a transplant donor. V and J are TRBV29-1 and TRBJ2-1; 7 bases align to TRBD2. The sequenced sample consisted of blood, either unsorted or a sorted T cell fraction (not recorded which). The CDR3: CSVERGRGDEQFF. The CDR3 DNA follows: TGCAGCGTTGAACGGGGTCGGGGGGATGAGCAGTTCTTC.